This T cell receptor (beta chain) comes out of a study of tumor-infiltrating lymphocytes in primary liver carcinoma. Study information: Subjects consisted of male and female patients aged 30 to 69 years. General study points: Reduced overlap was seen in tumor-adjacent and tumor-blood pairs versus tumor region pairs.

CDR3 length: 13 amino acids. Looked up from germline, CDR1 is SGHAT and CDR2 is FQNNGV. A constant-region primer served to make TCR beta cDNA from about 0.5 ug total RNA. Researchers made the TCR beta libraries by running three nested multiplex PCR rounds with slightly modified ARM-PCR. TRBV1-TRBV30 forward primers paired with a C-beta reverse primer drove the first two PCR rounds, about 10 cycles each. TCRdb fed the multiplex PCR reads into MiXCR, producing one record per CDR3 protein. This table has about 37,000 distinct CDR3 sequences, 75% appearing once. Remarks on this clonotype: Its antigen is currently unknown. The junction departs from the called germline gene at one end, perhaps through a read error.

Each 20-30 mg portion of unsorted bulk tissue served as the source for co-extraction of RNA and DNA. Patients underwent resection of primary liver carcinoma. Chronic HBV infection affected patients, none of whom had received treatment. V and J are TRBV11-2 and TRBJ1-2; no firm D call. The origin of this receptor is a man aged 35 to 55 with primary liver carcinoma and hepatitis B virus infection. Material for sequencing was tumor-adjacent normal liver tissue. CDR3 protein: CASSSAVSSGYTF. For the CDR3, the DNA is TGTGCTAGCAGCTCAGCCGTGAGCTCCGGCTACACCTTC.